The present entry profiles one T cell receptor (beta chain) with its context. This sample stems from a study of T cell responses to AZD1222 COVID-19 vaccine. The assay was immunoSEQ multiplex PCR, and TCRdb's table has in-frame clones only and misses some. The sample lists 89,000 or so clones; approximately 86% were seen once. The receptor comes from an adult in good health. The starting material was peripheral blood, obtained on day 0 of AZD1222 vaccination.

This CDR3 is CASSIPAGGPGKEQFF. In nucleotides, the CDR3 is TGTGCCAGTAGTATTCCAGCGGGAGGGCCGGGGAAAGAGCAGTTCTTC. The rearrangement joins TRBV19 to TRBJ2-1; 10 nucleotides agree with TRBD2. Germline assignment: CDR1 LNHDA and CDR2 SQIVND (reference sequence). V gave up 3 bases and J gave up 10 bases; unmatched junction bases: 12. This CDR3 has 16 amino acids.